Described below is a single TCR beta chain sequence and its context. Its matching antigen is unknown. This entry comes from a study of a mutant IDH1 vaccine in newly diagnosed glioma. As for the study in general: Of treated patients, approximately 62% were men and roughly 38% women, averaging around 40 years. Previous care, which was radiotherapy, temozolomide, or both, most often involved both.

Regarding time point: baseline, week 1 (first vaccination visit). Treatment denoted: pre-vaccination baseline after standard-of-care therapy. Donors harbored newly found WHO grade 3 or 4 IDH1-mutant, ATRX-lost astrocytomas. Notes on the study in general: Top-clonotype changes in peripheral T cells seemed unrelated to pseudoprogression.

The assay was immunoSEQ multiplex PCR, and TCRdb's table has in-frame clones only and misses some. The data contain tens of thousands of clones, more than 85% of them seen just once; the ten biggest clones take up approximately 10%. The receptor was isolated from a man aged 25-40 years with glioma. Specimen: PBMCs, collected from a glioma patient treated with radiotherapy, temozolomide or both.

The CDR3 reads CATSRGEETQYF. The CDR3 DNA follows: TGTGCCACCAGCAGGGGGGAAGAGACCCAGTACTTC. The genes are TRBV15 and TRBJ2-5; D is possibly TRBD1 or TRBD2 (5 bases each). The length of the CDR3 is 12 residues. From germline, CDR1 is LNHNV and CDR2 YYDKDF (reference sequence). V was clipped by 3 bases and J by 3 bases, with 5 bases between them.